This TCR beta chain was captured in a study of beta chain features in type 1 diabetes listed by TCRdb under 2018. Regarding the study in general: Mean age, gender distribution, total cell number and subset yield did not differ between patients and healthy donors. A total of roughly 100 million sorted cells were examined across all samples, and RNA yield correlated strongly with the number of cells per subset. In the study, TCRB repertoires of sorted circulating CD4+ T cell subsets from recently diagnosed type 1 diabetes patients were compared with those of matched healthy donors. Regulatory and stem cell-like memory subsets were isolated from only 8 patients and roughly eight healthy donors, whereas naive and central memory subsets came from all 28 donors. Broad study findings and their caveats: Shorter templates might be favored by PCR, yet because patient and control samples were amplified and corrected together, any such skew would affect both groups equally. HLA sub-analyses involved small numbers of individuals, so any influence of HLA type on TCRB rearrangement remained unresolved. Naive, central memory and regulatory TCRB repertoires appeared more similar among patients than among healthy donors. Because cDNA was sequenced instead of genomic DNA, highly expressing activated cells could be over-represented, though the groups showed no difference in activation or CD3 levels. A moderate but significant shortening of TCRB CDR3 length was observed in type 1 diabetes patients in all four CD4+ subsets. Patients with type 1 diabetes made fewer insertions and deleted more nucleotides at VDJ recombination sites, implying thymic rearrangement abnormalities.

CDR1 and CDR2 were assigned from the germline V gene as MDHEN and SYDVKM. The junction shows trimming of 7 bases on V and 4 bases on J, and the gene matches do not reach 8 bases of it. From cysteine to phenylalanine, the CDR3 is 15 amino acids long. The CDR3 DNA has 45 bases and is translated from base 1. A word on this clone: This clone's antigen is unknown. No much larger clone is present one base from it, and per-base qualities are unavailable.

From each donor, a single peripheral blood sample of around 120 mL on average was drawn into heparinised tubes. Using a panel that included CD45RO, CCR7, CD25, CD127, CD95 and CD27, naive, central memory, regulatory and stem cell-like memory CD4+ T cells were sorted on a BD FACSAria II. All sorted populations exceeded 95% purity. PBMCs were isolated right away by Lymphoprep density gradient centrifugation and were stained directly, without culture. Samples were stained and sorted in pairs, with one healthy donor and one patient per experiment, so that batch effects were minimized. The High Capacity cDNA Reverse Transcription Kit was used to reverse transcribe all of the isolated RNA, meaning that expressed TCRB transcripts were what got sequenced. Naive, central memory and regulatory T cell samples underwent deep immunoSEQ sequencing, averaging roughly 3.3 million total reads per sample. Sorted cells were lysed in RLT buffer, and RNA was extracted using DNase-treated RNeasy Micro or Mini kits according to cell number. To prevent cross-contamination, every cell subset was processed on its own, while patient and healthy donor samples were processed together. TCRB sequences were amplified from cDNA with the immunoSEQ multiplex PCR, producing 87-bp fragments spanning the CDR3 region. Amplicons were sequenced on the Illumina HiSeq platform. The published analysis was carried out like this. Synthetic template baselines were used to correct PCR bias computationally, reads within Hamming distance 2 were collapsed together, and singletons that could not be merged were discarded. Reads were aligned to IMGT to assign V, D and J genes, CDR3 length, and insertions or deletions at six rearrangement sites. Within each subset, clonotype counts were normalized to sorted cell number, after which true diversity and Gini coefficients were computed with the tcR R package. Repertoire sharing was quantified using the overlap coefficient calculated on TCRB nucleotide sequences. Out-of-frame TCRB sequences from naive cells were analyzed to stand in for the pre-selection repertoire. Entries here come from immuneACCESS through TCRdb and include only in-frame sequences with V and J called. Some clones fail to appear in such tables; in the studies checked, an unresolved V gene covers under half of the shortfall, and the cause of the remainder is unknown. The V and J calls and clone size were taken over from that table, and D and trimming were inferred from the DNA. The sample table shows 250,000 to 350,000 clones, and roughly an eighth are seen once. The ten most abundant clones make up 0.015% to 0.02% of the sample.

This clonotype was obtained from a man aged 30-40 years with type 1 diabetes. Sequenced sample: naive CD4+ T cells from blood. The cell subset or site label here, explained by the study, means: true naive CD4+ T cells. The chain was built from TRBV28 and TRBJ2-3; TRBD1 fits 10 bases in the junction. The nucleotides are TGTGCCAGCACATTGTCGGGACAGGGGCCAGATACGCAGTATTTT. This codes for CASTLSGQGPDTQYF.